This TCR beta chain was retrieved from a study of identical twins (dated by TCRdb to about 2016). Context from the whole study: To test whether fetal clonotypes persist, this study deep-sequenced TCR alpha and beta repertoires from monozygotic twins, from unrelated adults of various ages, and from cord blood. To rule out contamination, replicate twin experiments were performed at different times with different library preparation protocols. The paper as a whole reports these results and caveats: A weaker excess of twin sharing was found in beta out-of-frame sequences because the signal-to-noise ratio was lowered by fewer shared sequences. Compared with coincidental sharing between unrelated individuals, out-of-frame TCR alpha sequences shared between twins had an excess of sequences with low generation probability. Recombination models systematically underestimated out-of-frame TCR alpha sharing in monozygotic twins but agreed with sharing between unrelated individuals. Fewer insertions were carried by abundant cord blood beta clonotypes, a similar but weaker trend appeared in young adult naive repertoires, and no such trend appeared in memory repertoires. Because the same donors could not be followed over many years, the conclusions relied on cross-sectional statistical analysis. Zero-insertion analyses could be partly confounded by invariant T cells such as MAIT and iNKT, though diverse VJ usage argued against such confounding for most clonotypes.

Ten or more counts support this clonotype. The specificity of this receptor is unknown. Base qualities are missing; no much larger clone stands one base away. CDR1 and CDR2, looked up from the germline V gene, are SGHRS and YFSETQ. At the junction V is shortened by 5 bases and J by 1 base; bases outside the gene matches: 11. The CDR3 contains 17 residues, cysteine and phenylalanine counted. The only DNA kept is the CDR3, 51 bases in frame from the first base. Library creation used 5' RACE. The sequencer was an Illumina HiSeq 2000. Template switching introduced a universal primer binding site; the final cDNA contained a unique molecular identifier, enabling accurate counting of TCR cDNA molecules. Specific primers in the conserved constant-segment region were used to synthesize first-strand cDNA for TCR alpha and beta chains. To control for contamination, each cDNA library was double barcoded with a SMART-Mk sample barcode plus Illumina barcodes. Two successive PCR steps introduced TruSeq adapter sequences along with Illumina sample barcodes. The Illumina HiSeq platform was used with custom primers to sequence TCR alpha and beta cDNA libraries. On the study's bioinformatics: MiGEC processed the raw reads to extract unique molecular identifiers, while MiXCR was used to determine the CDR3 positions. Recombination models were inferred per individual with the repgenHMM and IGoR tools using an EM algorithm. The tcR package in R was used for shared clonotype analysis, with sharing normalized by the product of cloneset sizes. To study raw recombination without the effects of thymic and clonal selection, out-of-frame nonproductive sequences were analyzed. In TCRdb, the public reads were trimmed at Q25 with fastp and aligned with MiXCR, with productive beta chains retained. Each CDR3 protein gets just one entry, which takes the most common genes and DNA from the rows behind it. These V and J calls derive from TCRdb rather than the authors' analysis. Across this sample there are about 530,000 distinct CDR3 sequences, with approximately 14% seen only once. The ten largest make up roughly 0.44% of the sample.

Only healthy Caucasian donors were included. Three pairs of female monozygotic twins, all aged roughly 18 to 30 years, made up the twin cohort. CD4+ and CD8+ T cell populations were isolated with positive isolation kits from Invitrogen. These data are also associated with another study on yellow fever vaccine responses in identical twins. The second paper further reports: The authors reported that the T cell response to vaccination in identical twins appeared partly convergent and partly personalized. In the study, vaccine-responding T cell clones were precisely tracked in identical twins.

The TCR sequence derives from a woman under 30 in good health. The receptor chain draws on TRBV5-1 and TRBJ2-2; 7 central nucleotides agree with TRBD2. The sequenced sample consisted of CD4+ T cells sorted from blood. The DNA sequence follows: TGCGCCAGCAGGCCTTGGTCCCTAGCGGAGAACACCGGGGAGCTGTTTTTT. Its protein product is CASRPWSLAENTGELFF.